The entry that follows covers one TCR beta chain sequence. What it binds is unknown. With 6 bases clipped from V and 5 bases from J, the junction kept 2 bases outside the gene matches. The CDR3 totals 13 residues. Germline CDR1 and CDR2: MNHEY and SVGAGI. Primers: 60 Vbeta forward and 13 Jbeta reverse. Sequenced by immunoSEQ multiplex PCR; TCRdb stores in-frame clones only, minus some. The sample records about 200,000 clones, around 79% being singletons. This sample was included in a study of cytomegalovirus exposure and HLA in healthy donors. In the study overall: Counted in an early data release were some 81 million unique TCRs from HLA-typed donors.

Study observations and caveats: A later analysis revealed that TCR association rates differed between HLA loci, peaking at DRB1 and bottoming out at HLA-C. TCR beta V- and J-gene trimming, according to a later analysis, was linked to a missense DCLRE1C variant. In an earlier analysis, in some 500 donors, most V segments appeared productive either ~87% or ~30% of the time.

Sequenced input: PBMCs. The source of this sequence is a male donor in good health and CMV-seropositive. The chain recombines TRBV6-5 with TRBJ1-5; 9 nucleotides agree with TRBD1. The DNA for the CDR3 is TGTGCCAGCAGCAGGACAGGGGATCAGCCCCAGCATTTT. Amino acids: CASSRTGDQPQHF.